The rows below give T cell receptor beta chains drawn from one sample of a study of blood T cell repertoires in COVID-19. Using immunoSEQ multiplex PCR, the repertoire was profiled, and TCRdb retains in-frame clones only, with some absent. Among 150,000 to 200,000 clones listed, about 92% were seen once. Sequencing was performed on peripheral blood. The source is a young man with COVID-19, enrolled during active disease. CDR3s include the opening cysteine and the closing phenylalanine or tryptophan. The D gene is left open where the match is weak. Some rows mark clone size as missing; the rest say once, few, many or name a class of expanded clone.

d_call	clone_size	v_call	j_call	cdr3_nt	cdr3_aa
NA	NA	TRBV11-2	TRBJ2-7	TGTGCCAGCAGCTCATTTAAGGGGCTAGACGAGCAGTACTTC	CASSSFKGLDEQYF
NA	NA	TRBV5-6	TRBJ1-4	TGTGCCAGCAGCTTGGACGGGGGTGAAAAACTGTTTTTT	CASSLDGGEKLFF
TRBD1	NA	TRBV5-6	TRBJ2-7	TGTGCCAGCAGCGACCCGGGACAGACATACGAGCAGTACTTC	CASSDPGQTYEQYF
TRBD1	once	TRBV6-2/TRBV6-3	TRBJ2-1	TGTGCCAGCAGTTACGACGCCGGGACAGACAGGGCATTGTCCTACAATGAGCAGTTCTTC	CASSYDAGTDRALSYNEQFF
NA	NA	TRBV7-2	TRBJ1-2	TGTGCCAGCAGCTTAGAGAGGGTCACTAACTATGGCTACACCTTC	CASSLERVTNYGYTF
TRBD2	NA	TRBV7-2	TRBJ2-7	TGTGCCAGCAGCTTATCCCGGGGGGGCGCCTACGAGCAGTACTTC	CASSLSRGGAYEQYF
TRBD2	NA	TRBV18	TRBJ2-1	TGTGCCAGCTCACCGACTAGCGGGAAATACAATGAGCAGTTCTTC	CASSPTSGKYNEQFF
NA	once	TRBV7-2	TRBJ2-5	TGTGCCAGCAGCTTAGCGCGGCAGGGGGGCCGGGAGACCCAGTACTTC	CASSLARQGGRETQYF
NA	NA	TRBV3-1/TRBV3-2	TRBJ1-1	TGTGCCAGCAGCCAACTTCCAGGGGACACTGAAGCTTTCTTT	CASSQLPGDTEAFF
TRBD1	NA	TRBV5-1	TRBJ2-5	TGCGCCAGCAGCTTGGCCGGCGCAGGGGGCACAGAGACCCAGTACTTC	CASSLAGAGGTETQYF
NA	NA	TRBV6-6	TRBJ2-7	TGTGCCAGCAGCCCCGGGACAAACACCTACGAGCAGTACTTC	CASSPGTNTYEQYF
NA	once	TRBV19	TRBJ2-1	TGTGCCAGTAGTACTAACTCCTACAATGAGCAGTTCTTC	CASSTNSYNEQFF
NA	NA	TRBV19	TRBJ1-1	TGTGCCAGTATCCTAGGGGGGGCGAACACTGAAGCTTTCTTT	CASILGGANTEAFF
TRBD2	NA	TRBV7-2	TRBJ2-7	TGTGCCAGCAGCTCTCTAGCGGGTATTTCCTACGAGCAGTACTTC	CASSSLAGISYEQYF
NA	once	TRBV28	TRBJ2-7	TGTGCCAGCAGTCTCCCCGGGGGCTCCTACGAGCAGTACTTC	CASSLPGGSYEQYF
NA	NA	TRBV28	TRBJ1-2	TGTGCCAGCATGGGCAGCTCCTACACCTTC	CASMGSSYTF
TRBD2	NA	TRBV2	TRBJ2-3	TGTGCCAGCAGTGCGGGACTAGCGGGGGTGGCTGATACGCAGTATTTT	CASSAGLAGVADTQYF
TRBD1	NA	TRBV28	TRBJ2-3	TGTGCCAGCAGTTTAAAGGGACAGCCCCGGACGCAGTATTTT	CASSLKGQPRTQYF
TRBD1	NA	TRBV2	TRBJ1-2	TGTGCCAGCAGTGAACTACAGGGGGACTATGGCTACACCTTC	CASSELQGDYGYTF
NA	NA	TRBV6-5	TRBJ1-1	TGTGCCAGCAGTTCGCCACGGGGAACCGGTGAAGCTTTCTTT	CASSSPRGTGEAFF
TRBD1	NA	TRBV27	TRBJ2-2	TGTGCCAGCAGTTTTGGACAGGGAGACACCGGGGAGCTGTTTTTT	CASSFGQGDTGELFF
NA	NA	TRBV6-4	TRBJ1-5	TGTGCCAGCAGTGAGGAGGCAAGACAGCCCCAGCATTTT	CASSEEARQPQHF
NA	NA	TRBV6-5	TRBJ1-1	TGTGCCAGCAGTTACGGGGGGGACACTGAAGCTTTCTTT	CASSYGGDTEAFF
NA	NA	TRBV12-5	TRBJ2-1	TGTGCTAGTGGTCAATTTGGCGGTGAGCAGTTCTTC	CASGQFGGEQFF
NA	NA	TRBV28	TRBJ1-1	TGTGCCAGCAGTTTAGTAACGAGGGGGTACACTGAAGCTTTCTTT	CASSLVTRGYTEAFF
NA	NA	TRBV6-5	TRBJ2-1	TGTGCCAGCAGCGTCATTAGAAACTACAATGAGCAGTTCTTC	CASSVIRNYNEQFF
TRBD1	NA	TRBV24-1	TRBJ1-4	TGTGCCACCAGTAGCGCAGGGGGTAGAGCAACTAATGAAAAACTGTTTTTT	CATSSAGGRATNEKLFF
NA	NA	TRBV27	TRBJ2-7	TGTGCCAGCAGTTTATCCCGGGGCTACGAGCAGTACTTC	CASSLSRGYEQYF
NA	NA	TRBV3-1/TRBV3-2	TRBJ2-1	TGTGCCAGCAGCCATTTAGGGGTGGGGTACAATGAGCAGTTCTTC	CASSHLGVGYNEQFF
TRBD2	NA	TRBV4-3	TRBJ2-2	TGCGCCAGCAGCTTGACCGAGCGGGACGGGGAGCTGTTTTTT	CASSLTERDGELFF
TRBD1	NA	TRBV2	TRBJ1-5	TGTGCCAGCAGTCCTAGGGACAGACTCAATCAGCCCCAGCATTTT	CASSPRDRLNQPQHF
NA	once	TRBV28	TRBJ1-1	TGTGCCAGCACCTCTACAGGGAACACTGAAGCTTTCTTT	CASTSTGNTEAFF
NA	NA	TRBV27	TRBJ2-2	TGTGCCAGCAGTTTTCTCCTAGCGCCGAACACCGGGGAGCTGTTTTTT	CASSFLLAPNTGELFF
TRBD1	NA	TRBV4-1	TRBJ2-2	TGCGCCAGCAGCCAAGAAAAGACAGGGACGAACACCGGGGAGCTGTTTTTT	CASSQEKTGTNTGELFF
NA	NA	TRBV7-2	TRBJ1-4	TGTGCCAGCAGCTTAACGAGAACAACTAATGAAAAACTGTTTTTT	CASSLTRTTNEKLFF
NA	NA	TRBV4-1	TRBJ2-1	TGCGCCAGCAGCCTCCAGGGTTACAATGAGCAGTTCTTC	CASSLQGYNEQFF
TRBD1	NA	TRBV27	TRBJ2-3	TGTGCCAGCGGTAGACAGGGTATCACAGATACGCAGTATTTT	CASGRQGITDTQYF
NA	NA	TRBV7-9	TRBJ2-7	TGTGCCAGCAGCCCCGGGTCGGAGCAGTACTTC	CASSPGSEQYF
TRBD1	once	TRBV6-6	TRBJ2-5	TGTGCCAGCAGGAGGACAGGGGGGCGGCAAGAGACCCAGTACTTC	CASRRTGGRQETQYF
TRBD2	NA	TRBV7-2	TRBJ2-3	TGTGCCAGCAGCTTAGTTAGCGGGAGTCGCACAGATACGCAGTATTTT	CASSLVSGSRTDTQYF
NA	NA	TRBV11-2	TRBJ1-3	TGTGCCAGCAGCGTAGGGTTAGTGCTCGGCACCATATATTTT	CASSVGLVLGTIYF
NA	NA	TRBV5-5	TRBJ2-3	TGTGCCAGCAGCTTCGGACAGTTCACAGATACGCAGTATTTT	CASSFGQFTDTQYF
NA	NA	TRBV12-5	TRBJ2-3	TGTGCTAGTGTTGCTCAGGGGCTCAGCACAGATACGCAGTATTTT	CASVAQGLSTDTQYF
TRBD1	NA	TRBV29-1	TRBJ2-7	TGCAGCGTTGAGAGGATCGACAGGGGGTTCTACGAGCAGTACTTC	CSVERIDRGFYEQYF
NA	NA	TRBV7-9	TRBJ2-5	TGTGCCAGCAGCTTACAGCGGACCTACCAAGAGACCCAGTACTTC	CASSLQRTYQETQYF
TRBD1	NA	TRBV5-6	TRBJ2-7	TGTGCCAGCAGCACTATCCGACAGGGGCACTACGAGCAGTACTTC	CASSTIRQGHYEQYF
NA	NA	TRBV28	TRBJ1-4	TGTGCCAGCAGTGCGACCGGGACAACTAATGAAAAACTGTTTTTT	CASSATGTTNEKLFF
TRBD1	NA	TRBV7-2	TRBJ2-7	TGTGCCAGCAGCCAGACAAAGGACAGGGTCCCCTACGAGCAGTACTTC	CASSQTKDRVPYEQYF
NA	NA	TRBV3-1/TRBV3-2	TRBJ1-5	TGTGCCAGCGCAAACGGGAATCAGCCCCAGCATTTT	CASANGNQPQHF
NA	NA	TRBV19	TRBJ2-4	TGTGCCAGTAGTCCCCGTGAGGTATACATTCAGTACTTC	CASSPREVYIQYF
NA	NA	TRBV18	TRBJ1-1	TGTGCCAGCTCACCAGTAGTGATTGGTACTGAAGCTTTCTTT	CASSPVVIGTEAFF
NA	once	TRBV11-1	TRBJ1-6	TGTGCCAGCAGCTTAGAGGGGCTCGGGGGTTCACCCCTCCACTTT	CASSLEGLGGSPLHF
NA	NA	TRBV27	TRBJ2-7	TGTGCCAGTTTTACAGCCTCCTACGAGCAGTACTTC	CASFTASYEQYF
NA	NA	TRBV28	TRBJ1-1	TGTGCCAGCACCACAGGGTTTGTTGGCACTGAAGCTTTCTTT	CASTTGFVGTEAFF
TRBD1	NA	TRBV5-6	TRBJ2-2	TGTGCCAGCAGCCGTTATGCGGGACAGGGGGACACCGGGGAGCTGTTTTTT	CASSRYAGQGDTGELFF
NA	NA	TRBV6-5	TRBJ2-5	TGTGCCAGCAGACCCCCGGGGGGCAAGGAGACCCAGTACTTC	CASRPPGGKETQYF
NA	NA	TRBV6-5	TRBJ2-7	TGTGCCAGCAGTTACCGTGACAGGAGCTACGAGCAGTACTTC	CASSYRDRSYEQYF
TRBD1	NA	TRBV9	TRBJ1-3	TGTGCCAGCAGCGCGCCGGGACAGGGATGGGCGTCTGGAAACACCATATATTTT	CASSAPGQGWASGNTIYF
NA	NA	TRBV11-1	TRBJ2-5	TGTGCCAGCAGCTTAAGCGGGTACCAAGAGACCCAGTACTTC	CASSLSGYQETQYF
TRBD2	NA	TRBV7-3	TRBJ2-1	TGTGCCAGCAGCATCACTAGCGGGCCTTACAATGAGCAGTTCTTC	CASSITSGPYNEQFF